This is a list of T cell receptor beta chains from one sample in a study of T cell responses to AZD1222 COVID-19 vaccine. Generated by immunoSEQ multiplex PCR, the TCRdb table keeps only in-frame clones and is missing some. Of around 99,000 clones listed, roughly 87% are singletons. Sequenced here: peripheral blood, sampled 28 days after the second AZD1222 dose. The receptors shown here come from an adult who received the AZD1222 COVID-19 vaccine. The CDR3 runs from the conserved cysteine through the conserved F or W. D genes are given only for firm matches. Size tells how often a clone was seen (once, few, many) or the class of an expanded clone, and some rows leave it out.

j_gene	abundance	v_gene	d_gene	CDR3nt	CDR3aa
TRBJ2-4	few	TRBV5-5	TRBD1	TGTGCCAGCAGCCAGGACAGGGTTGGGACCAAAAACATTCAGTACTTC	CASSQDRVGTKNIQYF
TRBJ2-5	.	TRBV15	.	TGTGCCACCAGCAGAGATGGAGGGGACCAAGAGACCCAGTACTTC	CATSRDGGDQETQYF
TRBJ1-1	.	TRBV6-5	.	TGTGCCAGCAGTTACTCATCGGACAGAACTTCGGCTTTCTTT	CASSYSSDRTSAFF
TRBJ1-5	.	TRBV2	TRBD1	TGTGCCAGCAGTGGAGGCAGGGGGCAGGGGCAGCCCCAGCATTTT	CASSGGRGQGQPQHF
TRBJ2-5	.	TRBV7-2	.	TGTGCCAGCAGCTTCCATGCGCGCTTAGAGACCCAGTACTTC	CASSFHARLETQYF
TRBJ1-1	.	TRBV27	.	TGTGCCAGCAGCTTACAGGGAATGAACACTGAAGCTTTCTTT	CASSLQGMNTEAFF
TRBJ1-5	.	TRBV7-6	.	TGTGCCAGCAGCTTAGCGCCTGGGAGCAATCAGCCCCAGCATTTT	CASSLAPGSNQPQHF
TRBJ2-1	.	TRBV14	.	TGTGCCAGCAGCCAGGAGGGAGGAGTCAATGAGCAGTTCTTC	CASSQEGGVNEQFF
TRBJ1-1	.	TRBV6-1	TRBD1	TGTGCCAGCAGTGAAGCAGACAGGGGTCTCTCTGAAGCTTTCTTT	CASSEADRGLSEAFF
TRBJ2-2	.	TRBV7-2	TRBD2	TGTGCCAGCAGCTTAGGGCCAGCGGGGGGGCGAAGGTACACCGGGGAGCTGTTTTTT	CASSLGPAGGRRYTGELFF
TRBJ1-2	.	TRBV5-4	.	TGTGCCAGCAGCTTGGTGACACAGGGAGACTATGGCTACACCTTC	CASSLVTQGDYGYTF
TRBJ2-7	.	TRBV5-1	TRBD2	TGCGCCAGCAGCTTGGGTAGCGGGGGCTCCTACGAGCAGTACTTC	CASSLGSGGSYEQYF
TRBJ1-1	few	TRBV6-5	.	TGTGCCAGCAGTAACGGGGAGGGGGACTACACTGAAGCTTTCTTT	CASSNGEGDYTEAFF
TRBJ1-2	.	TRBV3-1/TRBV3-2	.	TGTGCCAGCAGCCAGCCCGGGGGAAGCTATGGCTACACCTTC	CASSQPGGSYGYTF
TRBJ2-3	.	TRBV29-1	TRBD2	TGCAGCCTGTGGGGAGGGTCCACAGATACGCAGTATTTT	CSLWGGSTDTQYF
TRBJ2-6	.	TRBV4-2	.	TGTGCCAGCAGCCAAGGAGAGGTAGTCTCTGGGGCCAACGTCCTGACTTTC	CASSQGEVVSGANVLTF
TRBJ2-5	.	TRBV14	TRBD1	TGTGCCAGCAGCCATCTTCTTGGACAGGGGCAAGAGACCCAGTACTTC	CASSHLLGQGQETQYF
TRBJ1-1	.	TRBV6-5	TRBD1	TGTGCCAGCAGTTACCCGGGACAGGGTCAAACTGAAGCTTTCTTT	CASSYPGQGQTEAFF
TRBJ2-1	.	TRBV18	.	TGTGCCAGCTCACCCCCCCAGCGTGACTACAATGAGCAGTTCTTC	CASSPPQRDYNEQFF
TRBJ2-7	few	TRBV7-2	.	TGTGCCAGCAGCTTCCGGACTGCAGGAGAGCAGTACTTC	CASSFRTAGEQYF
TRBJ2-7	.	TRBV6-6	.	TGTGCCAGCAGTTACTCGCAGGGGACCTACGAGCAGTACTTC	CASSYSQGTYEQYF
TRBJ1-1	.	TRBV27	.	TGTGCCAGCAGTTCATCCCCGGGACCGACCTACACTGAAGCTTTCTTT	CASSSSPGPTYTEAFF
TRBJ2-1	.	TRBV5-6	.	TGTGCCAGCAGCTTAAACCGCAATGAGCAGTTCTTC	CASSLNRNEQFF
TRBJ1-6	few	TRBV18	TRBD1	TGTGCCAGCTCACCACGGGTAGGGGGCGAAGGTAATTCACCCCTCCACTTT	CASSPRVGGEGNSPLHF
TRBJ1-2	few	TRBV18	TRBD1	TGTGCCAGCTCAGGGGACAGGGACGGCTACACCTTC	CASSGDRDGYTF
TRBJ2-5	.	TRBV9	.	TGTGCCAGCAGCCCCCCTTGGATGGAGACCCAGTACTTC	CASSPPWMETQYF
TRBJ1-1	once	TRBV23-1	.	TGCGCCAGCAGTCAATCCTTCCCCACAGGGAGCACTGAAGCTTTCTTT	CASSQSFPTGSTEAFF
TRBJ2-5	.	TRBV5-4	TRBD2	TGTGCCAGCAGCCTAAGCAGTTCCGGGGGGGCTGAGACCCAGTACTTC	CASSLSSSGGAETQYF
TRBJ1-1	.	TRBV7-9	.	TGTGCCAGCAGCTGGGGGCGGGATGAAGCTTTCTTT	CASSWGRDEAFF
TRBJ1-3	few	TRBV10-3	.	TGTGCCATCAGTGAGTCCGGGATTGGAAACACCATATATTTT	CAISESGIGNTIYF
TRBJ2-7	once	TRBV5-4	TRBD1	TGTGCCAGCAGCGACAGGGACGAGCAGTACTTC	CASSDRDEQYF
TRBJ1-1	once	TRBV5-1	.	TGCGCCAGCAGCCCGGGACCGCAAAGGAACGCTGAAGCTTTCTTT	CASSPGPQRNAEAFF
TRBJ2-3	.	TRBV9	.	TGTGCCAGCAGCCTGGCGGGGAGGACAGATACGCAGTATTTT	CASSLAGRTDTQYF
TRBJ1-2	.	TRBV6-5	.	TGTGCCAGCACCTCCGCCAGTTCCTATGGCTACACCTTC	CASTSASSYGYTF
TRBJ2-2	.	TRBV5-1	.	TGCGCCAGCAGCTTGGCCGGGAACCCGAACACCGGGGAGCTGTTTTTT	CASSLAGNPNTGELFF
TRBJ2-2	.	TRBV20-1	.	TGCAGTGCTAGTGGTCAGGGTGAGGACTACAGAGACACCGGGGAGCTGTTTTTT	CSASGQGEDYRDTGELFF
TRBJ1-2	.	TRBV5-1	.	TGCGCCAGCAGCTTGGAGTGGGGGAGCGATGGCTACACCTTC	CASSLEWGSDGYTF
TRBJ1-3	once	TRBV28	.	TGTGCCAGCAGTTTATGGGGGGGCACTGGAAACACCATATATTTT	CASSLWGGTGNTIYF
TRBJ2-1	.	TRBV2	.	TGTGCCAGCAGGGACGCTGTTGAGCAGTTCTTC	CASRDAVEQFF
TRBJ1-1	.	TRBV18	TRBD1	TGTGCCAGCTCACTCCAGCAATCAGGGGGCGCGGGGAGGGGCACTGAAGCTTTCTTT	CASSLQQSGGAGRGTEAFF
TRBJ1-2	.	TRBV6-2/TRBV6-3	.	TGTGCCAGCAGCCCTGGAGGGTTCGGCTACACCTTC	CASSPGGFGYTF
TRBJ1-2	.	TRBV12-3/TRBV12-4	.	TGTGCCAGCAGTGCTGAGGGAGAGGGCTACACCTTC	CASSAEGEGYTF
TRBJ2-7	.	TRBV4-1	.	TGCGCCAGCAGCCAAGATGAAGGGGCGCTTTACGAGCAGTACTTC	CASSQDEGALYEQYF
TRBJ2-1	.	TRBV5-4	.	TGTGCCAGCAGCGCCGACAGCAAGCCTGACAATGAGCAGTTCTTC	CASSADSKPDNEQFF
TRBJ2-3	.	TRBV6-5	.	TGTGCCAGCAGACCGCCGGGGATAGATACGCAGTATTTT	CASRPPGIDTQYF
TRBJ2-7	.	TRBV9	.	TGTGCCAGCGGCGAGGATACCTACGAGCAGTACTTC	CASGEDTYEQYF
TRBJ1-6	.	TRBV5-1	TRBD1	TGCGCCAGCAGAATTGACAGGGGAGTTGGAAATTCACCCCTCCACTTT	CASRIDRGVGNSPLHF
TRBJ1-5	.	TRBV10-3	.	TGTGCCATCAGTGAGTCTATAGGTCAGCCCCAGCATTTT	CAISESIGQPQHF
TRBJ2-7	.	TRBV7-8	.	TGTGCCAGCAGCTTCAGCCCCGACGGAACCTACGAGCAGTACTTC	CASSFSPDGTYEQYF
TRBJ2-2	.	TRBV4-3	.	TGCGCCAGCAGCCAAGAGTACGTCGGGGGTTCTGCCGGGGAGCTGTTTTTT	CASSQEYVGGSAGELFF
TRBJ2-1	.	TRBV18	.	TGTGCCAGCTCTCCCGACACCAATGAGCAGTTCTTC	CASSPDTNEQFF
TRBJ1-6	.	TRBV9	.	TGTGCCAGCAGCGCAACCGATACCTCCTATAATTCACCCCTCCACTTT	CASSATDTSYNSPLHF
TRBJ2-5	.	TRBV2	TRBD1	TGTGCCAGCAGTGCTACCGGGACAGGGAGGGAGACCCAGTACTTC	CASSATGTGRETQYF
TRBJ1-1	.	TRBV7-8	TRBD1	TGTGCCAGCAGCTTCATGCAGGGGGGCACTGAAGCTTTCTTT	CASSFMQGGTEAFF
TRBJ2-1	few	TRBV25-1	TRBD2	TGTGCCAGCACCGTAGCGGGGGAGCAGTTCTTC	CASTVAGEQFF